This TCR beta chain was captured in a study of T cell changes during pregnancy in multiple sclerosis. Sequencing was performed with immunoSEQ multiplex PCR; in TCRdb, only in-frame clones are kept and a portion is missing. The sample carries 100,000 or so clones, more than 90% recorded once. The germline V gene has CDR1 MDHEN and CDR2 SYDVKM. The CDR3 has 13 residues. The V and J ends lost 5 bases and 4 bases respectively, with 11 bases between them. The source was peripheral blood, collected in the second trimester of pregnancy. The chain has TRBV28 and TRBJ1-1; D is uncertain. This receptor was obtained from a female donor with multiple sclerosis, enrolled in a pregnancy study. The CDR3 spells CASSLRPTTEAFF. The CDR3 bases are TGTGCCAGCAGTCTGAGGCCAACCACTGAAGCTTTCTTT.